This TCR beta chain was sequenced in a study of cytomegalovirus exposure and HLA in healthy donors. The primer mix had 60 Vbeta and 13 Jbeta primers. TCRdb keeps only in-frame clones here, not all; method: immunoSEQ multiplex PCR. This sample has about 200,000 clones; approximately 79% occur once, and the top ten carry about 0.2%. These donors counted as nominally healthy when sampled, but unrecorded immune exposures were likely. V was pared by 2 bases and J by 1 base, with 12 bases between. The CDR3 covers 15 residues. From germline, CDR1 is SGHRS and CDR2 YFSETQ. Turning to this clone: Its cognate antigen is unknown.

Findings and caveats of the study: In a later analysis, HLA-C alleles had the fewest associated TCRs, DRB1 alleles the most. In an earlier analysis, in some 500 donors, most V segments appeared productive either ~87% or ~30% of the time. TRBV6-2, TRBV6-3 and some other V segments were unresolvable in 87-base-pair reads.

The source material was PBMCs. The sequence came from a girl aged 2 to 9 in good health and CMV-seronegative. The chain has TRBV5-1 and TRBJ1-1; a possible D gene is TRBD1 (6 bases). In nucleotides, the CDR3 is TGCGCCAGCAGCTTCAGGGGACGACAGAACACTGAAGCTTTCTTT. Translated, it gives CASSFRGRQNTEAFF.